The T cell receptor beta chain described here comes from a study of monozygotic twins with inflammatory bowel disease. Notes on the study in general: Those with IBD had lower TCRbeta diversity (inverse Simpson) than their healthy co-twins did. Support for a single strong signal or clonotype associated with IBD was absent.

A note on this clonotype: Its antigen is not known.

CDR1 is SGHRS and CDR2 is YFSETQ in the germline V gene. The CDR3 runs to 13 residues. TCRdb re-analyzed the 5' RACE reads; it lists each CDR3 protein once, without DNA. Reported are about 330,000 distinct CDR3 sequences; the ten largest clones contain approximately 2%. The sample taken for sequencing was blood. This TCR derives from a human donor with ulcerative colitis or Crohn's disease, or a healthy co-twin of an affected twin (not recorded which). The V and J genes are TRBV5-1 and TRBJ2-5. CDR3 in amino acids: CASSYFGGETQYF.